Listed below are T cell receptor beta chains from one sample, sequenced in a study of T-cell reconstitution after alpha-beta-depleted transplantation in children. A single record per CDR3 protein comes from TCRdb applying MiXCR to the PCR reads. The sample lists approximately 80,000 distinct CDR3 sequences, roughly 13% seen once, with about 26% in the top ten. The sample consisted of PBMCs, mostly from graft donor cells, taken 180 days after TCRalphabeta/CD19-depleted stem cell transplant. The receptors shown here come from a male patient aged 2-10 years who had a stem cell transplant for acute lymphoblastic leukemia, so the T cells may come from the graft donor. CDR3s include the opening cysteine and the closing phenylalanine or tryptophan. D genes are given only for firm matches. Size values are once, few and many counts, or a class for expanded clones, and some rows have none.

abundance	v_gene	d_gene	j_gene	CDR3aa	CDR3nt
-	TRBV4-2	-	TRBJ1-4	CASSQVGVVNEKLFF	TGTGCCAGCAGCCAAGTGGGGGTCGTAAATGAAAAACTGTTTTTT
few	TRBV10-3	TRBD1	TRBJ1-2	CAIKTGKGYTF	TGTGCCATCAAGACAGGGAAAGGCTACACCTTC
few	TRBV24-1	-	TRBJ2-4	CATSRSPLRDKRYNRQNIQYF	TGTGCCACCAGCCGAAGTCCCCTCAGGGACAAACGATACAACCGGCAAAACATTCAGTACTTC
few	TRBV27	-	TRBJ1-1	CASSLLPGPEAFF	TGTGCCAGCAGTTTATTGCCAGGACCTGAAGCTTTCTTT
-	TRBV12-3/TRBV12-4	-	TRBJ2-3	CASSLGPPGLQYTQYF	TGTGCCAGCAGTTTGGGACCTCCGGGACTCCAATATACGCAGTATTTT
-	TRBV4-1	-	TRBJ2-1	CASSHNDRKYEQFF	TGCGCCAGCAGCCACAACGACAGGAAATATGAGCAGTTCTTC
few	TRBV20-1	-	TRBJ2-7	CSGEGNYYEQYF	TGCAGTGGTGAGGGCAACTACTACGAGCAGTACTTC
-	TRBV29-1	-	TRBJ1-3	CSVEVGNSGNTIYF	TGCAGCGTTGAGGTGGGGAACTCTGGAAACACCATATATTTT
-	TRBV7-6	-	TRBJ2-7	CASSLSQLGAYEQYF	TGTGCCAGCAGCCTGAGCCAGCTTGGGGCCTACGAGCAGTACTTC
-	TRBV25-1	-	TRBJ1-5	CASSDWDLQPQHF	TGTGCCAGCAGTGATTGGGACCTTCAGCCCCAGCATTTT
-	TRBV5-1	TRBD1	TRBJ1-1	CASSRRQGATLGTEAFF	TGCGCCAGCAGCCGAAGACAGGGGGCGACTCTGGGCACTGAAGCTTTCTTT
many	TRBV10-3	-	TRBJ2-7	CAIAVTSDYEQYF	TGTGCCATCGCAGTGACAAGCGACTACGAGCAGTACTTC
few	TRBV5-1	TRBD2	TRBJ2-1	CASSWTSGLYNEQFF	TGCGCCAGCAGCTGGACTAGCGGGCTATACAATGAGCAGTTCTTC
-	TRBV20-1	TRBD1	TRBJ1-5	CSAIPTGRAVRAINQPQHF	TGCAGTGCTATTCCGACAGGGAGGGCGGTAAGGGCAATAAATCAGCCCCAGCATTTT
few	TRBV7-2	-	TRBJ1-4	CASSLEGVTNEKLFF	TGTGCCAGCAGCTTAGAGGGGGTGACTAATGAAAAACTGTTTTTT
-	TRBV30	-	TRBJ2-5	CAWSRARETQYF	TGTGCCTGGAGTAGGGCGAGAGAGACCCAGTACTTC
once	TRBV7-2	TRBD1	TRBJ2-7	CASSQRTGDEQYF	TGTGCCAGCAGCCAGAGGACAGGGGACGAGCAGTACTTC
few	TRBV7-9	TRBD1	TRBJ1-6	CASSLPTDRENSPLHF	TGTGCCAGCAGCTTACCCACAGACAGGGAAAATTCACCCCTCCACTTT
many	TRBV6-2/TRBV6-3	-	TRBJ1-2	CASSAFYGYTF	TGTGCCAGCAGCGCGTTCTATGGCTACACCTTC
-	TRBV10-2	TRBD1	TRBJ2-6	CAGGQEPLGANVLTF	TGCGCCGGGGGACAGGAGCCTCTGGGGGCCAACGTCCTGACTTTC